Listed here is a single TCR beta chain. This entry comes from a study of blood T cell repertoires in COVID-19. Assay: immunoSEQ multiplex PCR; the TCRdb copy retains only in-frame clones and omits some. The sample yields some 42,000 clones, about 90% seen once. CDR1 and CDR2 (germline): LGHDT, YNNKEL (reference sequence). V lost 1 base to trimming and J lost 12 bases, with 15 bases between them. The CDR3 is 13 amino acids. The clonotype originates from a middle-aged man with active COVID-19. The rearrangement uses TRBV3-1 (or the pseudogene TRBV3-2) and TRBJ2-5, with a weak D call TRBD2 (7 bases). The sample consisted of peripheral blood. The CDR3 here is CASSQGFWEGEYF. CDR3 DNA sequence: TGTGCCAGCAGCCAAGGTTTTTGGGAGGGGGAGTACTTC.